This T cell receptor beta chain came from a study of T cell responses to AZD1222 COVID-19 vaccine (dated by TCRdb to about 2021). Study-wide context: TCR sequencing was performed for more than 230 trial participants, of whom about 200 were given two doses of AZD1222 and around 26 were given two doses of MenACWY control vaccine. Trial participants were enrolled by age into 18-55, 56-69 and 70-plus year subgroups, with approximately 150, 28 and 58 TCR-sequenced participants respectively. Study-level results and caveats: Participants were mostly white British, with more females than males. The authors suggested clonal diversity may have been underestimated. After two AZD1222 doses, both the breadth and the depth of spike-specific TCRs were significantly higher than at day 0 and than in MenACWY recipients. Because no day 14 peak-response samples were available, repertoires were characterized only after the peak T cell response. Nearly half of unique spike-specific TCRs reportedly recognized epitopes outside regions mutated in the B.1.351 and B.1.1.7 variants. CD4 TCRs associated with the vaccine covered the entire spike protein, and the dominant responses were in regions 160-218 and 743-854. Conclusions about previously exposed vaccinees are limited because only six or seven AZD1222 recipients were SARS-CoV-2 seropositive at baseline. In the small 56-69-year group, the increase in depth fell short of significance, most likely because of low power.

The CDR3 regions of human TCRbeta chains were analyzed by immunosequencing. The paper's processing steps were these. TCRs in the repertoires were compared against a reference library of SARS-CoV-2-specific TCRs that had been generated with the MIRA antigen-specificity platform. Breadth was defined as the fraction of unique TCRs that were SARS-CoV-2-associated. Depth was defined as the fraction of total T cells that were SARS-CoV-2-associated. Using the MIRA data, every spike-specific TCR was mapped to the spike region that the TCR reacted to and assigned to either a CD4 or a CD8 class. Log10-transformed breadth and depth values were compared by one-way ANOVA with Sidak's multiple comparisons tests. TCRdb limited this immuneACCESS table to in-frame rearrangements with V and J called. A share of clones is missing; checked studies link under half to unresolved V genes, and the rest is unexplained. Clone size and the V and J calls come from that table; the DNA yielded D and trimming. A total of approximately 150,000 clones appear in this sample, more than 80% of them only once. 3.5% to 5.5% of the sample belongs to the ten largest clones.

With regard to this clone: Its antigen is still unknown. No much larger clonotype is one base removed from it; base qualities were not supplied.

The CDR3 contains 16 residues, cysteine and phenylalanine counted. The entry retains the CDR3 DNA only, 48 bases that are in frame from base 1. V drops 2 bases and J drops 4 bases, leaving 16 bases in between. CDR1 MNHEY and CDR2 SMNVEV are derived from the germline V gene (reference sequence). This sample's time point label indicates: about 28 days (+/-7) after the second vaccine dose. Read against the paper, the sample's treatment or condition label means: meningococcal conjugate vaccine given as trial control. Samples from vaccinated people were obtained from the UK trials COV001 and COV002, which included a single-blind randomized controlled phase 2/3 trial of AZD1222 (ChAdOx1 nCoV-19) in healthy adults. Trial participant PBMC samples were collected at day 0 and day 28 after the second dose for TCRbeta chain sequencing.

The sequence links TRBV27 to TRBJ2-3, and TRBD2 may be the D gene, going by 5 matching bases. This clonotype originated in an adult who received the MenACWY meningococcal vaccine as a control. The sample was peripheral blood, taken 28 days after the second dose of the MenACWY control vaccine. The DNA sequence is TGTGCCAGCAGTTTAGAGGGCCGGGGTTTCTCAGATACGCAGTATTTT. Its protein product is CASSLEGRGFSDTQYF.